The 17 T cell receptor beta chains listed next were all sequenced from one sample in a study of chemoradiotherapy in HPV16-positive cancers. Clones were sequenced by immunoSEQ multiplex PCR, and TCRdb holds only the in-frame ones, with some missing. The sample carries more than 3,000 clones, over 75% recorded once. Sequenced material: tumor tissue, taken from a patient who underwent chemoradiotherapy. These receptors were obtained from a human donor with HPV-associated anogenital cancer.

J is TRBJ1-4 and V is TRBV28; D remains ambiguous. The CDR3 runs to 14 residues. From germline, CDR1 is MDHEN and CDR2 SYDVKM. Trimming shortened V by 4 bases and J by 7 bases, and 13 bases separated the two germline ends. The CDR3 reads CASSSSPGTEKLFF. In nucleotides, the CDR3 is TGTGCCAGCAGTTCATCGCCGGGTACTGAAAAACTGTTTTTT. Together with reference TRBV28 and TRBJ1-4, the CDR3 gives the full variable domain: DVKVTQSSRYLVKRTGEKVFLECVQDMDHENMFWYRQDPGLGLRLIYFSYDVKMKEKGDIPEGYSVSREKKERFSLILESASTNQTSMYLCASSSSPGTEKLFFGSGTQLSVL.

V usage is TRBV27 and J usage is TRBJ2-3; a possible D gene is TRBD2 (6 bases). The CDR3 totals 14 residues. V was clipped by 3 bases and J by 0 bases, with 7 bases between them. CDR1 and CDR2 (germline): MNHEY, SMNVEV (reference sequence). CDR3 sequence (DNA): TGTGCCAGCAGTTTGAGCGGGAGCACAGATACGCAGTATTTT. Translated: CASSLSGSTDTQYF.

The chain joins TRBV7-8 to TRBJ1-6; D might be TRBD1 (6 bases). V was cut by 3 bases and J by 7 bases, with 7 bases left in between. CDR1 SGHVS and CDR2 FQNEAQ come from the germline V gene. There are 13 residues in the CDR3. The CDR3 sequence: CASSLTGNSPLHF. The CDR3, as DNA: TGTGCCAGCAGCTTGACAGGAAATTCACCCCTCCACTTT.

This chain links TRBV6-4 with TRBJ2-5, with 8 bases fitting TRBD2. The germline V gene encodes CDR1 MRHNA and CDR2 SNTAGT. The CDR3 loop spans 16 amino acids. V was pared by 1 base and J by 5 bases, with 9 bases of the junction left unmatched. The CDR3 loop is CASSDLPAGAEETQYF. The CDR3, as DNA: TGTGCCAGCAGTGACTTGCCAGCGGGAGCGGAGGAGACCCAGTACTTC.

The chain combines TRBV2 with TRBJ2-5, with D maybe TRBD2 (6 bases). V was trimmed by 6 bases and J by 4 bases, leaving 18 bases between them. The germline CDR1 and CDR2 sequences are SNHLY and FYNNEI. The CDR3 sequence is 15 residues long. For the CDR3, the DNA is TGTGCCAGCAGAGCCTCCTCGGGACTGACAGAGACCCAGTACTTC. Translation gives CASRASSGLTETQYF.

The chain joins TRBV9 to TRBJ1-1; no reliable D call. The germline V gene encodes CDR1 SGDLS and CDR2 YYNGEE. The length of the CDR3 is 12 residues. V gave up 0 bases and J gave up 8 bases, with 8 bases separating them. The CDR3 is CASSVVGREAFF. CDR3 nucleotide sequence: TGTGCCAGCAGCGTAGTAGGCAGGGAAGCTTTCTTT.

The chain couples TRBV5-8 to TRBJ1-3; TRBD1 might be the D (5 bases). Germline V gene sequence: CDR1 SGHTS, CDR2 YDEGEE. The CDR3 loop spans 17 amino acids. V lost 4 bases, J lost 2 bases, and 19 bases lay in between. The CDR3 here is CASSPRAALGAGNTIYF. CDR3 coding DNA: TGTGCCAGCAGCCCCCGGGCGGCCCTGGGGGCTGGAAACACCATATATTTT.

The V and J genes are TRBV5-1 and TRBJ2-2; D is unclear. The germline V and J ends were trimmed by 0 bases and 4 bases, with 13 bases remaining between them. The CDR3 is 16 amino acids. The germline V gene has CDR1 SGHRS and CDR2 YFSETQ. For the CDR3, the DNA is TGCGCCAGCAGCTTGGAGGCGGCCAAGGGCACCGGGGAGCTGTTTTTT. Amino acids: CASSLEAAKGTGELFF.

The count of this clone is one. The chain has TRBV19 and TRBJ1-4; no clear D. Looked up from germline, CDR1 is LNHDA and CDR2 is SQIVND (reference sequence). Between the trimmed V and J ends, which lost 7 bases and 5 bases, there was a span of 17 bases. This CDR3 has 15 residues. The DNA of the CDR3 is TGTGCCAGTACTCCGGACTCTCGCGCCAATGAAAAACTGTTTTTT. Its translation is CASTPDSRANEKLFF.

The gene calls are TRBV9 and TRBJ2-7; 9 nucleotides line up with TRBD1. J gave up 5 bases and V 8 bases, and 8 bases lay outside the gene matches. CDR3 size: 13 residues. Germline CDR1 is SGDLS and CDR2 is YYNGEE. The CDR3 is CASGDRENDEQYF. The CDR3 bases are TGTGCCAGTGGGGACAGGGAGAACGACGAGCAGTACTTC.

This clone was picked up one time. The chain uses TRBV7-3 and TRBJ2-1, with 14 bases identical to TRBD2. Germline V lookup: CDR1 SGHTA, CDR2 FQGTGA. V was clipped by 3 bases and J by 1 base; unmatched bases: 11. The CDR3 length is 20 residues. CDR3 residues: CASSFPSGTSGSGSYNEQFF. The CDR3 DNA reads as TGTGCCAGCAGCTTCCCCTCCGGGACTAGCGGGAGTGGATCCTACAATGAGCAGTTCTTC.

This rearrangement joins TRBV30 to TRBJ2-7; the match to TRBD2 covers 7 bases. Germline V gene sequence: CDR1 GTSNPN, CDR2 SVGIG (reference sequence). The CDR3 covers 13 residues. With V trimmed by 0 bases and J by 6 bases, 5 bases remained unmatched. The CDR3 loop reads CAWSVQRGGEQYF. In nucleotides, the CDR3 is TGTGCCTGGAGTGTCCAGCGGGGTGGCGAGCAGTACTTC.

The J gene is TRBJ1-1, the V gene TRBV10-1, with 9 nucleotides matching TRBD1. Germline loops: CDR1 WNHNN, CDR2 SYGVQD (reference sequence). With 6 bases clipped from V and 1 base from J, the junction kept 3 bases outside the gene matches. The CDR3 extends over 14 amino acids. The CDR3 reads CASRKQGANTEAFF. DNA for the CDR3: TGCGCCAGCAGAAAACAGGGGGCGAACACTGAAGCTTTCTTT.

The chain is built from TRBV29-1 and TRBJ2-5; possibly TRBD1 for D (5 bases). Near its end, the DNA agrees better with TRBJ2-7, so the J call may be wrong. The CDR3 is made up of 13 amino acids. CDR1 SQVTM and CDR2 ANQGSEA come from the germline V gene. The CDR3 bases are TGCAGCGTCTTGATCGACAGACTCCTCGAGCAGTACTTC. Amino acid sequence: CSVLIDRLLEQYF.

The J gene is TRBJ1-1, the V gene TRBV30; 9 bases line up with TRBD1. The germline V gene has CDR1 GTSNPN and CDR2 SVGIG (reference sequence). CDR3 length: 14 residues. V shed 5 bases, J shed 3 bases, and the junction held 7 bases outside the gene matches. CDR3 DNA sequence: TGTGCCTGGGGGGGGAGACAGGGGGACACTGAAGCTTTCTTT. Residues: CAWGGRQGDTEAFF.

The CDR3 region is CASSPRQGLYLAGPYNEQFF. The CDR3, as DNA: TGTGCCAGCAGTCCCCGACAGGGTCTGTACCTAGCGGGACCTTACAATGAGCAGTTCTTC. The J gene is TRBJ2-1, the V gene TRBV27; the match to TRBD2 covers 9 bases. CDR3 size: 20 residues. Per the germline V gene, CDR1 is MNHEY and CDR2 is SMNVEV (reference sequence). V lost 5 bases and J lost 4; bases outside the gene matches: 21.

This clone was seen once. V and J are TRBV6-4 and TRBJ1-1; 9 positions match TRBD1. The CDR3 is 12 residues long. Looked up from germline, CDR1 is MRHNA and CDR2 is SNTAGT. V was pared by 6 bases and J by 8 bases, with 4 bases of the junction left unmatched. The CDR3: CASSAGTGEAFF. CDR3 nucleotide sequence: TGTGCCAGCAGCGCCGGGACAGGGGAAGCTTTCTTT.